Presented here are 30 T cell receptor beta chains from one specimen sequenced in a study of control samples from healthy donors and cancer patients. The method was immunoSEQ multiplex PCR; TCRdb's version includes in-frame clones alone and lacks a portion of them. Of around 26,000 clones listed, approximately 85% are singletons. The sample taken for sequencing was PBMCs. These receptor sequences come from a man between 60 and 75 years old with colorectal cancer.

The chain recombines TRBV2 with TRBJ2-1; tentatively, D is TRBD1 or TRBD2 (5 bases each). V was shortened by 5 bases and J by 9 bases, with 11 bases between the two germline ends. The CDR3 contains 12 residues. Germline V CDR1 and CDR2: SNHLY, FYNNEI. CDR3 nucleotide sequence: TGTGCCAGCAGTCCAACGGGGCCTGAGCAGTTCTTC. Its protein product is CASSPTGPEQFF.

The V and J genes are TRBV5-8 and TRBJ2-5, with TRBD2 identical over 11 bases. V gave up 4 bases and J gave up 5 bases; unmatched junction bases: 10. The CDR3 extends over 16 amino acids. CDR1 and CDR2 (germline): SGHTS, YDEGEE. The CDR3 DNA is TGTGCCAGCAGCAAGGGGGGGACTAGCGGAATCGAGACCCAGTACTTC. Amino acid sequence: CASSKGGTSGIETQYF.

The chain recombines TRBV18 with TRBJ1-1, with D unclear. This CDR3 comprises 18 residues. V lost 3 bases to trimming and J lost 1 base, with 21 bases between them. Per germline, CDR1 KGHSH and CDR2 LQKENI. The CDR3 reads CASSPSPLRPFGNTEAFF. The CDR3 nucleotides are TGTGCCAGCTCACCCAGCCCCCTCAGACCCTTTGGGAACACTGAAGCTTTCTTT.

The gene calls are TRBV19 and TRBJ2-7, with 7 bases identical to TRBD1. V was pared by 3 bases and J by 1 base, with 3 bases of the junction left unmatched. The CDR3 is 14 residues long. Germline lookup yields CDR1 LNHDA and CDR2 SQIVND (reference sequence). The CDR3, as DNA: TGTGCCAGTAGTATTGGGACAGATTCCTACGAGCAGTACTTC. Amino acids: CASSIGTDSYEQYF.

This clone was observed a single time. The J gene is TRBJ2-1, the V gene TRBV6-5; D may be TRBD2 (6 bases). The germline V gene encodes CDR1 MNHEY and CDR2 SVGAGI. The CDR3 spans 15 residues. Trimming pared 2 bases from V and 4 bases from J, leaving 12 bases between. The CDR3: CASSYGGVGYNEQFF. The CDR3 bases are TGTGCCAGCAGTTACGGCGGGGTTGGATACAATGAGCAGTTCTTC.

The V gene is TRBV7-8, the J gene TRBJ1-1; possible D gene TRBD1, 6 bases. The V and J ends lost 3 bases and 4 bases respectively, with 21 bases between them. CDR3 size: 17 residues. Germline CDR1 is SGHVS and CDR2 is FQNEAQ. The CDR3 loop is CASSLGHPGKGGTEAFF. CDR3 nucleotides: TGTGCCAGCAGCTTGGGGCATCCAGGGAAAGGGGGCACTGAAGCTTTCTTT.

The rearrangement joins TRBV7-2 to TRBJ2-3, with 11 bases lining up with TRBD2. The CDR3 length is 16 residues. Germline-derived CDR1 and CDR2 are SGHTA and FQGNSA. V was pared by 1 base and J by 5 bases, with 5 bases of the junction left unmatched. CDR3 bases: TGTGCCAGCAGCTTAGGCCTAGCGGGGGGAGAAGATACGCAGTATTTT. Protein product: CASSLGLAGGEDTQYF. The variable domain in full, with the rest retrieved from reference TRBV7-2 and TRBJ2-3, is GAGVSQSPSNKVTEKGKDVELRCDPISGHTALYWYRQSLGQGLEFLIYFQGNSAPDKSGLPSDRFSAERTGGSVSTLTIQRTQQEDSAVYLCASSLGLAGGEDTQYFGPGTRLTVL.

This sequence joins TRBV19 and TRBJ2-7; 8 bases match TRBD1. CDR1 and CDR2 (germline): LNHDA, SQIVND (reference sequence). The CDR3 extends over 13 amino acids. V shed 6 bases and J 4 bases; nucleotides not matched to a gene: 5. CDR3 sequence (DNA): TGTGCCAGTAGCGCGACAGGGGAGTACGAGCAGTACTTC. Translating it yields CASSATGEYEQYF.

The chain has TRBV20-1 and TRBJ2-3; D gene ambiguous. Between the trimmed V and J ends, which lost 3 bases and 2 bases, there was a span of 6 bases. Looked up from germline, CDR1 is DFQATT and CDR2 is SNEGSKA (reference sequence). The CDR3 covers 12 residues. The CDR3 DNA is TGCAGTGCTAGTTACAACACAGATACGCAGTATTTT. Encoded protein: CSASYNTDTQYF.

The V and J genes are TRBV30 and TRBJ2-2; unclear D gene. Trimming pared 0 bases from V and 6 bases from J, leaving 2 bases between. The CDR3 covers 11 residues. Germline V CDR1 and CDR2: GTSNPN, SVGIG (reference sequence). In DNA form, the CDR3 reads TGTGCCTGGAGTGTCCCCGGGGAGCTGTTTTTT. Translation: CAWSVPGELFF.

The chain combines TRBV10-2 with TRBJ2-4; 15 bases match TRBD2. Germline-derived CDR1 and CDR2 are WSHSY and SAAADI. Losses at the gene ends were 2 bases for V and 1 base for J; bases not matched to a gene: 3. There are 18 residues in the CDR3. This CDR3 is CASSEGTSGGPAKNIQYF. The CDR3 nucleotides read TGCGCCAGCAGTGAGGGGACTAGCGGGGGGCCGGCCAAAAACATTCAGTACTTC.

The chain uses TRBV5-1 and TRBJ1-1; a weak D match, TRBD1 (5 bases). This CDR3 is 14 amino acids long. Deletions cut 4 bases from V and 1 base from J, with 11 bases between. The germline V gene encodes CDR1 SGHRS and CDR2 YFSETQ. This chain's CDR3 is CASSTGTGNTEAFF. The CDR3 bases are TGCGCCAGCAGCACCGGGACGGGGAACACTGAAGCTTTCTTT.

The rearrangement joins TRBV6-2 or TRBV6-3 to TRBJ1-1; TRBD1 aligns across 10 bases. The CDR3 is 12 residues long. The J segment lost 10 bases and the V segment lost 2 bases, leaving 1 base of the junction unmatched. CDR1 MNHEY and CDR2 SVGEGT come from the germline V gene. Here the CDR3 reads CASSYRDRGAFF. CDR3 nucleotide sequence: TGTGCCAGCAGTTACCGGGACAGGGGAGCTTTCTTT.

The chain employs TRBV30 and TRBJ1-1, with D possibly TRBD1 on 5 matching bases. V was shortened by 4 bases and J by 4 bases, with 22 bases between the two germline ends. The CDR3 has 16 residues. Germline CDR1 GTSNPN, CDR2 SVGIG (reference sequence). Here the CDR3 DNA reads TGTGCCTGGATGGGGAGGCGGGGCGGCCATGGCACTGAAGCTTTCTTT. As protein: CAWMGRRGGHGTEAFF.

The genes are TRBV27 and TRBJ2-7, with 7 bases aligning to TRBD1. Germline V gene lookup returns CDR1 MNHEY and CDR2 SMNVEV (reference sequence). The CDR3 is made up of 15 amino acids. The V and J ends lost 5 bases and 1 base, in that order; junction bases with no gene match: 8. The CDR3 reads CASSVGTAGSYEQYF. In nucleotides, the CDR3 is TGTGCCAGCAGTGTGGGGACAGCTGGTTCCTACGAGCAGTACTTC.

This rearrangement joins TRBV3-1 (or the pseudogene TRBV3-2) to TRBJ2-3; a possible D gene is TRBD1 (7 bases). This CDR3 contains 16 residues. Germline loops: CDR1 LGHDT, CDR2 YNNKEL (reference sequence). The V and J ends lost 4 bases and 2 bases respectively, with 16 bases between them. CDR3 sequence reads: CASSLAGGRATDTQYF. The CDR3 DNA reads TGTGCCAGCAGCCTAGCAGGGGGGCGCGCCACAGATACGCAGTATTTT.

J is TRBJ1-2 and V is TRBV3-1 (or the pseudogene TRBV3-2); 8 bases align to TRBD1. Germline loops: CDR1 LGHDT, CDR2 YNNKEL (reference sequence). The CDR3 has 16 residues. With V trimmed by 3 bases and J by 4 bases, 10 bases remained unmatched. The CDR3 reads CASSHRTGSVSYGYTF. The CDR3 DNA reads as TGTGCCAGCAGCCACCGGACAGGGTCGGTTAGCTATGGCTACACCTTC.

The chain uses TRBV29-1 and TRBJ2-7, with D hard to call. The germline V gene encodes CDR1 SQVTM and CDR2 ANQGSEA. This CDR3 region has 11 residues. V lost 4 bases and J lost 6, with 10 bases in between. CDR3 protein: CSVVKGLEQYF. DNA for the CDR3: TGCAGCGTTGTAAAAGGCCTCGAGCAGTACTTC.

This CDR3 reads CASSQTGVSNQPQHF. For the CDR3, the DNA is TGTGCCAGCAGTCAGACAGGGGTTAGCAATCAGCCCCAGCATTTT. The chain couples TRBV6-6 to TRBJ1-5, with TRBD1 identical over 8 bases. The CDR3 is 15 amino acids. The germline gives CDR1 MNHNY, CDR2 SVGAGI (reference sequence). J was trimmed by 0 bases and V by 5 bases; bases with no gene match: 3.

This chain connects TRBV6-5 to TRBJ1-1; no definite D call. V was trimmed by 7 bases and J by 1 base, leaving 10 bases between them. CDR3 length equals 13 residues. Germline CDR1 reads MNHEY; CDR2 reads SVGAGI. The CDR3 is CASTLLRNTEAFF. CDR3 DNA: TGTGCCAGCACCCTACTGAGGAACACTGAAGCTTTCTTT.

The rearrangement links TRBV10-3 to TRBJ2-1; D is ambiguous. The CDR3 has 14 amino acids. From germline, CDR1 is ENHRY and CDR2 SYGVKD. Between the trimmed V and J ends, which lost 8 bases and 0 bases, there was a span of 11 bases. DNA for the CDR3: TGTGCCATCGGTAGTGGTGGCTCCTACAATGAGCAGTTCTTC. This sequence encodes CAIGSGGSYNEQFF.

The chain has TRBV11-3 and TRBJ2-1; 11 bases are a match to TRBD2. The CDR3 is made up of 16 amino acids. The ends lost 4 bases at V and 2 bases at J; junction bases unmatched: 4. Germline V lookup: CDR1 SGHNT, CDR2 YENEEA. The CDR3 here is CASSSGTSGTYNEQFF. For the CDR3, the DNA is TGTGCCAGCAGCTCCGGGACTAGCGGTACCTACAATGAGCAGTTCTTC.

The chain combines TRBV6-5 with TRBJ2-7, with 9 bases lining up with TRBD1. V lost 5 bases to trimming and J lost 3 bases; unmatched junction nucleotides: 5. The CDR3 sequence is 14 residues long. Per the germline V gene, CDR1 is MNHEY and CDR2 is SVGAGI. The CDR3 nucleotides are TGTGCCAGCAGTAAGTGGACAGGGGTCTACGAGCAGTACTTC. Translating gives CASSKWTGVYEQYF.

The CDR3 nucleotides read TGTGCCATCAGTGACTACCGGGACAGGGGACAACTTCTAGGAAACACCATATATTTT. Its translation: CAISDYRDRGQLLGNTIYF. The rearrangement uses TRBV10-3 and TRBJ1-3; 10 bases fit TRBD1. This CDR3 contains 19 residues. CDR1 and CDR2 (germline): ENHRY, SYGVKD. With 3 bases clipped from V and 4 bases from J, the junction kept 15 bases outside the gene matches.

This clone came up once. V and J are TRBV30 and TRBJ2-3; 13 bases line up with TRBD2. CDR1 and CDR2 (germline): GTSNPN, SVGIG (reference sequence). J was trimmed by 3 bases and V by 3 bases; bases with no gene match: 9. This CDR3 is built from 17 residues. The CDR3 loop reads CAWRTVRTSGGTDTQYF. The DNA for the CDR3 is TGTGCCTGGAGGACGGTCCGGACTAGCGGGGGAACAGATACGCAGTATTTT.

The chain has TRBV6-5 and TRBJ1-5; D gene unclear. The CDR3 spans 14 residues. Germline values: CDR1 MNHEY, CDR2 SVGAGI. V was trimmed by 5 bases and J by 3 bases, leaving 11 bases between them. CDR3 in amino acids: CASSLGQLNQPQHF. In nucleotides, the CDR3 is TGTGCCAGCAGTCTGGGCCAGCTCAATCAGCCCCAGCATTTT.

This rearrangement joins TRBV20-1 to TRBJ2-6; possible D gene TRBD1, 6 bases. The V end lost 7 bases, the J end lost 15 bases, and 16 bases lay between the germline ends. In germline, CDR1 is DFQATT, CDR2 SNEGSKA (reference sequence). This CDR3 is built from 11 residues. The CDR3 sequence is CSVSWGRGLTF. The CDR3 DNA reads TGCAGTGTTTCTTGGGGCAGGGGCCTGACTTTC.

The chain combines TRBV10-3 with TRBJ1-2; D perhaps matches TRBD1 (5 bases). Trimming removed 3 bases from V and 7 bases from J, with 18 bases in between. The CDR3 is 15 amino acids. From germline, CDR1 is ENHRY and CDR2 SYGVKD. In DNA, the CDR3 is TGTGCCATCAGTGATACTTTGGGAGGGGAGGGTGGCTACACCTTC. It yields the protein CAISDTLGGEGGYTF.

V is TRBV9 and J is TRBJ2-2; 7 bases fit TRBD1. CDR3 size: 15 residues. V lost 3 bases and J lost 6; bases outside the gene matches: 8. Germline V gene sequence: CDR1 SGDLS, CDR2 YYNGEE. The CDR3 loop is CASSASTGSPGELFF. The CDR3 DNA reads TGTGCCAGCAGCGCCTCGACAGGGAGTCCCGGGGAGCTGTTTTTT.

V and J are TRBV5-1 and TRBJ1-1; 7 bases match TRBD1. V shed 0 bases and J 5 bases; nucleotides not matched to a gene: 4. Germline CDR1 and CDR2: SGHRS and YFSETQ. The CDR3 runs 14 residues. CDR3 bases: TGCGCCAGCAGCTTGGGACAGGGACTAACTGAAGCTTTCTTT. It codes for CASSLGQGLTEAFF.